Listed below are T cell receptor beta chains from one sample, sequenced in a study of cytomegalovirus exposure and HLA in healthy donors. TCRdb keeps only in-frame clones here, not all; method: immunoSEQ multiplex PCR. The sample has some 90,000 clones; approximately 80% are singletons. The material sequenced was PBMCs. These receptors were obtained from a man aged 30-40 years in good health and CMV-seropositive. CDR3s include the opening cysteine and the closing phenylalanine or tryptophan. Each record gives: D gene, V gene, CDR3 length, clone size, J gene, CDR3 DNA, CDR3 protein. D genes are given only for firm matches. Size is stated for part of the rows, as once, few or many counts, or as a class when the clone is expanded.

>TRBD2|TRBV9|14|.|TRBJ2-7
TGTGCCAGCAGCGTAGGGGGGGGACCCCACGAGCAGTACTTC
CASSVGGGPHEQYF
>TRBD1|TRBV7-8|18|.|TRBJ1-2
TGTGCCAGCAGCCCTCTGTTTCACAGGGGGCAGAGAAACTATGGCTACACCTTC
CASSPLFHRGQRNYGYTF
>.|TRBV5-1|14|.|TRBJ2-1
TGCGCCAGCAGCTTCCAGGGTTCGAGTAATGAGCAGTTCTTC
CASSFQGSSNEQFF
>.|TRBV28|15|.|TRBJ2-5
TGTGCCAGCAGTTTCGGGGGGCTTAAGGGTGAGACCCAGTACTTC
CASSFGGLKGETQYF
>TRBD2|TRBV11-2|14|.|TRBJ2-7
TGTGCCAGCAGCTTGGGAGCGGGAGGGTACGAGCAGTACTTC
CASSLGAGGYEQYF
>TRBD1|TRBV20-1|11|few|TRBJ1-1
TGCAGTGCTAGGGACAGGGCCGAAGCTTTCTTT
CSARDRAEAFF
>.|TRBV19|13|once|TRBJ2-3
TGTGCCAGTAGTAACGGACACGGTGATACGCAGTATTTT
CASSNGHGDTQYF
>.|TRBV28|13|.|TRBJ1-1
TGTGCCAGCTCCTCCTCAGGGGACACTGAAGCTTTCTTT
CASSSSGDTEAFF
>.|TRBV5-6|13|.|TRBJ1-1
TGTGCCAGCAGCTTCCGGGAAGACACTGAAGCTTTCTTT
CASSFREDTEAFF
>.|TRBV6-5|14|.|TRBJ1-1
TGTGCCAGCAGTTACACACCCAGGAACACTGAAGCTTTCTTT
CASSYTPRNTEAFF
>TRBD1|TRBV5-4|13|.|TRBJ1-1
TGTGCCAGCAGCCTAAGCTCGGACAGGGCGGCTTTCTTT
CASSLSSDRAAFF
>TRBD1|TRBV6-6|13|.|TRBJ1-1
TGTGCCAGCAGTGACAGGGGAAGGACTGAAGCTTTCTTT
CASSDRGRTEAFF
>.|TRBV11-2|14|.|TRBJ1-1
TGTGCCAGCAGCTTAGACGAGCTACTCACTGAAGCTTTCTTT
CASSLDELLTEAFF
>.|TRBV4-3|15|.|TRBJ2-2
TGCGCCAGCAGCCAGCCGGGAGCCCCGGGAGGGGAGCTGTTTTTT
CASSQPGAPGGELFF